This TCR beta chain was observed in a study of T cell responses to AZD1222 COVID-19 vaccine. Turning to the study itself: Pooling was applied to second doses at about 4 or about 12 weeks.

A remark on this clone: Its antigen is unidentified.

Generated by immunoSEQ multiplex PCR, the TCRdb table keeps only in-frame clones and is missing some. The data hold about 100,000 clones, with 88% observed a single time. The ends lost 4 bases at V and 4 bases at J; junction bases unmatched: 6. There are 15 residues in the CDR3. Germline V lookup: CDR1 SGHNT, CDR2 YYREEE (reference sequence). General study results and limits: The repertoires were collected only after the peak T cell response. Donors were mostly white British, more females; clonal diversity possibly underestimated.

The V gene is TRBV5-4, the J gene TRBJ2-4, with 9 bases lining up with TRBD1. The TCR originated in an adult in good health. The sequencing used peripheral blood, collected on day 0 of AZD1222 vaccination. The CDR3, as DNA: TGTGCCAGCAGCACTGGACAGGGGACAAAAAACATTCAGTACTTC. Amino acid sequence: CASSTGQGTKNIQYF.